This entry lists 24 T cell receptor beta chains sequenced from one sample in a study of T cells after posttransplantation cyclophosphamide. Busulfan-fludarabine conditioning, marrow transplant, and cyclophosphamide on days +3 and +4 were administered. This table comes from immunoSEQ multiplex PCR, and its TCRdb copy is limited to in-frame clones, with some not included. The sample yields some 45,000 clones, roughly 91% seen once. The starting material was PBMCs, obtained just over 60 days after allogeneic stem cell transplant with posttransplant cyclophosphamide. These receptors all stem from a male patient aged 60 to 75 who received an allogeneic stem cell transplant from a related donor and was CMV-positive. The T cells may come from the graft donor.

This chain joins TRBV10-2 and TRBJ2-7; 12 nucleotides align to TRBD2. The CDR3 length is 14 residues. The germline gives CDR1 WSHSY, CDR2 SAAADI. Trimming removed 7 bases from V and 3 bases from J; junction bases left unmatched: 4. This CDR3 reads CASNPSGGVYEQYF. DNA for the CDR3: TGCGCCAGCAACCCTAGCGGGGGGGTCTACGAGCAGTACTTC.

The chain employs TRBV18 and TRBJ1-6; D is unclear. Looked up from germline, CDR1 is KGHSH and CDR2 is LQKENI. CDR3 length: 15 amino acids. V gave up 8 bases and J gave up 1 base, with 12 bases separating them. In DNA form, the CDR3 reads TGTGCCAGCATGAGATCGGAGTCCTATAATTCACCCCTCCACTTT. This sequence encodes CASMRSESYNSPLHF.

This clone was seen once. The chain uses TRBV6-1 and TRBJ1-1, with D hard to call. CDR1 is MNHNS and CDR2 is SASEGT in the germline V gene. V lost 8 bases and J lost 0, with 10 bases in between. This CDR3 is 13 amino acids long. DNA of the CDR3: TGTGCCAGCGGACTGTTCTTGAACACTGAAGCTTTCTTT. Protein: CASGLFLNTEAFF.

This chain links TRBV23-1 with TRBJ2-3, with D tentatively TRBD2 (7 bases). TRBV23-1 has ORF status, its function being uncertain. The CDR3 runs 15 residues. Trimming shortened V by 0 bases and J by 4 bases, and 11 bases separated the two germline ends. The CDR3 loop is CASSQSRRGPDTQYF. CDR3 DNA sequence: TGCGCCAGCAGTCAATCGAGGCGGGGGCCAGATACGCAGTATTTT.

The V call is TRBV9, the J call TRBJ2-7; a possible D gene is TRBD1 (10 bases). The CDR3 is 18 amino acids. Per the germline V gene, CDR1 is SGDLS and CDR2 is YYNGEE. V was clipped by 4 bases and J by 7 bases, with 30 bases between them. Here the CDR3 DNA reads TGTGCCAGCAGCACCGGGACAGGGGTACAAGCTAGCGGGGTGGAGCAGTACTTC. Its protein is CASSTGTGVQASGVEQYF.

The V call is TRBV5-1, the J call TRBJ1-4, with TRBD1 identical over 9 bases. Germline V gene lookup returns CDR1 SGHRS and CDR2 YFSETQ. The V and J ends lost 4 bases and 4 bases, in that order; junction bases with no gene match: 5. There are 15 residues in the CDR3. The CDR3 nucleotides read TGCGCCAGCAGCAGGAACAGGGGGCTTAATGAAAAACTGTTTTTT. Protein: CASSRNRGLNEKLFF. The whole variable domain, remainder taken from reference TRBV5-1 and TRBJ1-4, is KAGVTQTPRYLIKTRGQQVTLSCSPISGHRSVSWYQQTPGQGLQFLFEYFSETQRNKGNFPGRFSGRQFSNSRSEMNVSTLELGDSALYLCASSRNRGLNEKLFFGSGTQLSVL.

This chain joins TRBV2 and TRBJ1-1; D call uncertain. The CDR3 spans 12 residues. Germline-derived CDR1 and CDR2 are SNHLY and FYNNEI. Trimming removed 5 bases from V and 7 bases from J, with 11 bases in between. CDR3 loop: CASSSGGDEAFF. CDR3 in DNA: TGTGCCAGCAGTTCCGGTGGAGATGAAGCTTTCTTT. The whole variable domain, remainder taken from reference TRBV2 and TRBJ1-1, is EPEVTQTPSHQVTQMGQEVILRCVPISNHLYFYWYRQILGQKVEFLVSFYNNEISEKSEIFDDQFSVERPDGSNFTLKIRSTKLEDSAMYFCASSSGGDEAFFGQGTRLTVV.

The V and J genes are TRBV18 and TRBJ1-1; perhaps TRBD1 as D (6 bases). Trimming took off 1 base at V and 9 bases at J, with 27 bases between the two ends. The germline V gene encodes CDR1 KGHSH and CDR2 LQKENI. CDR3 length: 18 amino acids. The CDR3 sequence: CASSPQQYRELMPLQAFF. CDR3 nucleotides: TGTGCCAGCTCACCACAACAATACAGGGAGTTAATGCCACTTCAAGCTTTCTTT.

The chain has TRBV11-2 and TRBJ1-1; D is unclear. The length of the CDR3 is 15 residues. Germline loops: CDR1 SGHAT, CDR2 FQNNGV. Trimming stripped 1 base from V and 0 bases from J, with 9 bases between. The DNA for the CDR3 is TGTGCCAGCAGCTTAGGATGGGCTTTGAACACTGAAGCTTTCTTT. It encodes CASSLGWALNTEAFF.

The chain combines TRBV2 with TRBJ2-5; no clear D gene. Between the trimmed V and J ends, which lost 5 bases and 3 bases, there was a span of 4 bases. Germline assignment: CDR1 SNHLY and CDR2 FYNNEI. The CDR3 is made up of 11 amino acids. The CDR3 here is CASSPKETQYF. Written as DNA, the CDR3 is TGTGCCAGCAGTCCCAAAGAGACCCAGTACTTC. Drawing the rest from reference TRBV2 and TRBJ2-5, the complete variable domain is EPEVTQTPSHQVTQMGQEVILRCVPISNHLYFYWYRQILGQKVEFLVSFYNNEISEKSEIFDDQFSVERPDGSNFTLKIRSTKLEDSAMYFCASSPKETQYFGPGTRLLVL.

This chain joins TRBV10-3 and TRBJ1-2; D is perhaps TRBD1 (6 bases). Trimming removed 7 bases from V and 2 bases from J, with 17 bases in between. The CDR3 totals 15 residues. The germline gives CDR1 ENHRY, CDR2 SYGVKD. CDR3: CAIKPGQQLNYGYTF. In DNA form, the CDR3 reads TGTGCCATCAAACCCGGACAGCAATTAAACTATGGCTACACCTTC.

The J gene is TRBJ1-1, the V gene TRBV27; the D gene is possibly TRBD1 (5 bases). The CDR3 extends over 12 amino acids. Trimming shortened V by 5 bases and J by 5 bases, and 9 bases separated the two germline ends. The germline V gene encodes CDR1 MNHEY and CDR2 SMNVEV (reference sequence). For the CDR3, the DNA is TGTGCCAGCAGTACCGGGGGTACTGAAGCTTTCTTT. Translation: CASSTGGTEAFF.

The chain employs TRBV14 and TRBJ1-6; 8 nucleotides match TRBD1. V shed 2 bases, J shed 10 bases, and the junction held 10 bases outside the gene matches. The germline V gene has CDR1 SGHDN and CDR2 FVKESK. The CDR3 covers 16 residues. CDR3 coding DNA: TGTGCCAGCAGCCAACTGCGGACAGGGCAAATCTCACCCCTCCACTTT. This gives the protein CASSQLRTGQISPLHF.

The rearrangement uses TRBV28 and TRBJ1-2; a weak D match, TRBD1 (6 bases). The V end was cut by 6 bases, the J end by 4 bases, with 15 bases between. CDR1 and CDR2 from the germline V gene are MDHEN and SYDVKM. This CDR3 is 14 amino acids long. The CDR3 nucleotides are TGTGCCAGCAGCTCAGGGGCCAACTTCTATGGCTACACCTTC. Protein: CASSSGANFYGYTF.

The V and J genes are TRBV5-1 and TRBJ1-1; D gene unclear. This CDR3 is 16 amino acids long. V lost 4 bases, J lost 0 bases, and 16 bases lay in between. Germline V gene data show CDR1 as SGHRS and CDR2 as YFSETQ. In nucleotides, the CDR3 is TGCGCCAGCAGCCGGAGGACTCGGGCAATGAACACTGAAGCTTTCTTT. Translated: CASSRRTRAMNTEAFF.

The rearrangement links TRBV9 to TRBJ1-1; TRBD1 matches at 9 bases. Trimming at V came to 0 bases and at J to 1 base, leaving 7 bases not matched to a gene. The CDR3 spans 17 residues. CDR1 SGDLS and CDR2 YYNGEE come from the germline V gene. The CDR3 coding sequence is TGTGCCAGCAGCGTAGTAGCAGGACAGGGGAGGAACACTGAAGCTTTCTTT. Its protein is CASSVVAGQGRNTEAFF.

The gene calls are TRBV27 and TRBJ1-1; TRBD1 might be the D (5 bases). Trimming removed 8 bases from V and 1 base from J, with 14 bases in between. Germline CDR1 MNHEY, CDR2 SMNVEV (reference sequence). The CDR3 sequence is 14 residues long. In DNA form, the CDR3 reads TGTGCCAGCGGTAAATCTGACAGGAACACTGAAGCTTTCTTT. It translates to CASGKSDRNTEAFF.

The chain uses TRBV4-1 and TRBJ1-4; TRBD1 is a possible D gene (6 bases). This CDR3 is built from 15 residues. V lost 1 base and J lost 7, with 13 bases in between. The germline V gene has CDR1 MGHRA and CDR2 YSYEKL. This CDR3 is CASSQAWTEREKLFF. In DNA form, the CDR3 reads TGCGCCAGCAGCCAAGCCTGGACAGAACGTGAAAAACTGTTTTTT.

The chain joins TRBV5-4 to TRBJ2-1; tentatively, D is TRBD2 (7 bases). This CDR3 spans 13 amino acids. CDR1 and CDR2 from the germline V gene are SGHNT and YYREEE (reference sequence). V dropped 5 bases and J dropped 9 bases, with 15 bases sitting between them. The CDR3 DNA follows: TGTGCCAGCAGTGGTGGGGGGGGCAGTGAGCAGTTCTTC. The encoded protein is CASSGGGGSEQFF.

This sequence joins TRBV30 and TRBJ1-2; TRBD1 is a possible D gene (5 bases). V lost 4 bases and J lost 8, with 20 bases in between. CDR3 length: 14 amino acids. Germline CDR1 is GTSNPN and CDR2 is SVGIG (reference sequence). DNA of the CDR3: TGTGCCTGGACTGTACAAGGACACCCAGGAGGCTACACCTTC. It codes for CAWTVQGHPGGYTF.

The chain links TRBV19 to TRBJ2-5; weak D call: TRBD1 (6 bases). Germline V gives CDR1 LNHDA, CDR2 SQIVND (reference sequence). The V end was cut by 0 bases, the J end by 5 bases, with 10 bases between. There are 14 residues in the CDR3. Here the CDR3 reads CASSIDTGLETQYF. The CDR3, as DNA: TGTGCCAGTAGTATAGACACAGGGTTGGAGACCCAGTACTTC.

CDR3 protein: CASSVGGRWEHTEAFF. The CDR3 DNA follows: TGTGCCAGCAGCGTAGGAGGGCGCTGGGAGCACACTGAAGCTTTCTTT. The chain employs TRBV9 and TRBJ1-1; no reliable D call. The ends were cut back, 0 bases at V and 3 bases at J, with 15 bases in the middle. This CDR3 has 16 amino acids. Per germline, CDR1 SGDLS and CDR2 YYNGEE.

CDR3 DNA sequence: TGTGCCAGCAGTGAAGGCCGGGTTAGAAATCAGCCCCAGCATTTT. It yields the protein CASSEGRVRNQPQHF. The chain employs TRBV2 and TRBJ1-5; no clear D gene. CDR1 is SNHLY and CDR2 is FYNNEI in the germline V gene. There are 15 residues in the CDR3. The V and J ends lost 1 base and 4 bases respectively, with 11 bases between them.

The chain recombines TRBV10-3 with TRBJ2-3, with 9 bases that match TRBD2. The J segment lost 6 bases and the V segment lost 6 bases, leaving 10 bases of the junction unmatched. Germline CDR1 is ENHRY and CDR2 is SYGVKD. The CDR3 extends over 15 amino acids. The CDR3 reads CAISAPSGGPDTQYF. The CDR3, as DNA: TGTGCCATCAGCGCTCCGAGCGGGGGGCCCGATACGCAGTATTTT.